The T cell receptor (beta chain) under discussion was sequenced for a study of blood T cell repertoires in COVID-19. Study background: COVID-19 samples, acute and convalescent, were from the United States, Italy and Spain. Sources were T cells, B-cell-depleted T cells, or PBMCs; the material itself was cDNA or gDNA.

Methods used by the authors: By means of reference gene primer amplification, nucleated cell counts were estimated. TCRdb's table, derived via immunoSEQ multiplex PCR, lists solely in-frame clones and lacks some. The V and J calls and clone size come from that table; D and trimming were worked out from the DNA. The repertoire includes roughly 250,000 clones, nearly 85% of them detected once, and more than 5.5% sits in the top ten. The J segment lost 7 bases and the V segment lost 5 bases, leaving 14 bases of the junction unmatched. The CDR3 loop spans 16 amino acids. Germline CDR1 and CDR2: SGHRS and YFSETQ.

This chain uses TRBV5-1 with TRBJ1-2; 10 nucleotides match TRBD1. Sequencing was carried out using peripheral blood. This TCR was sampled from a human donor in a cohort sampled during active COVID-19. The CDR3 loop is CASSSTDGTGAPGYTF. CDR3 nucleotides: TGCGCCAGCAGTTCCACAGACGGGACAGGGGCTCCTGGCTACACCTTC. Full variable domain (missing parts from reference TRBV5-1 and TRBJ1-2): KAGVTQTPRYLIKTRGQQVTLSCSPISGHRSVSWYQQTPGQGLQFLFEYFSETQRNKGNFPGRFSGRQFSNSRSEMNVSTLELGDSALYLCASSSTDGTGAPGYTFGSGTRLTVV.